This passage covers 6 T cell receptor beta chains from one sample sequenced in a study of T cell clones after liver transplantation. Some clones are missing from TCRdb's copy, which holds only in-frame ones; the method was immunoSEQ multiplex PCR. The top ten hold around 0.45% of the sample, which has about 80,000 clones, nearly 85% seen once. Sequenced here: CD4+ T cells from blood, sampled 45 to 47 months after liver transplant. The receptor set was obtained from a human patient who received a liver transplant. Some T cells may originate from the graft donor.

The CDR3 sequence is CASSSLRKQGKGYEQYF. In nucleotides, the CDR3 is TGTGCCAGCAGCTCACTCCGGAAACAGGGTAAAGGCTACGAGCAGTACTTC. This sequence joins TRBV11-2 and TRBJ2-7, with D possibly TRBD1 on 6 matching bases. The CDR3 runs 17 residues. Trimming stripped 4 bases from V and 3 bases from J, with 22 bases between. The germline V gene has CDR1 SGHAT and CDR2 FQNNGV.

The chain combines TRBV7-9 with TRBJ2-3; 7 bases map to TRBD1. Trimming removed 3 bases from V and 6 bases from J; junction bases left unmatched: 12. The CDR3 covers 16 residues. Germline CDR1 SEHNR, CDR2 FQNEAQ (reference sequence). CDR3 nucleotides: TGTGCCAGCAGCTTTCCCCACAGGGGATTAGGGGATACGCAGTATTTT. Encoded protein: CASSFPHRGLGDTQYF.

This chain connects TRBV5-6 to TRBJ1-2; weak D call: TRBD1 (5 bases). The CDR3 runs 13 residues. Germline V gene data show CDR1 as SGHDT and CDR2 as YYEEEE. V lost 4 bases, J lost 3 bases, and 10 bases lay in between. The CDR3 here is CASSVRAHYGYTF. CDR3 DNA: TGTGCCAGCAGCGTCAGGGCTCACTATGGCTACACCTTC.

The rearrangement links TRBV7-2 to TRBJ1-4; D not resolved. The germline V and J ends were trimmed by 5 bases and 0 bases, with 4 bases remaining between them. The length of the CDR3 is 13 residues. CDR1 SGHTA and CDR2 FQGNSA come from the germline V gene. In DNA form, the CDR3 reads TGTGCCAGCAGCCCAGCAACTAATGAAAAACTGTTTTTT. Translated, it gives CASSPATNEKLFF.

This CDR3 is CASSIWGTGNTGELFF. As DNA, the CDR3 is TGTGCCAGTAGTATTTGGGGGACAGGGAACACCGGGGAGCTGTTTTTT. The chain employs TRBV19 and TRBJ2-2; 8 bases line up with TRBD1. Unmatched junction bases numbered 4, after V lost 3 bases and J lost 1 base. The germline V gene encodes CDR1 LNHDA and CDR2 SQIVND (reference sequence). The CDR3 consists of 16 residues.

The chain carries TRBV29-1 and TRBJ2-1, with unresolved D. Germline assignment: CDR1 SQVTM and CDR2 ANQGSEA. The CDR3 totals 12 residues. V was shortened by 5 bases and J by 3 bases, with 8 bases between the two germline ends. CDR3 in amino acids: CSVRKSYNEQFF. The CDR3, as DNA: TGCAGCGTTCGGAAAAGCTACAATGAGCAGTTCTTC.